These 18 T cell receptor beta chains were sequenced from one sample in a study of OX40 agonist ivuxolimab in advanced cancers. Measured with immunoSEQ multiplex PCR; TCRdb has only the in-frame clones, and not every one. The data contain approximately 75,000 clones, more than 75% of them singletons. The sample was CD4+ or CD8+ T cells sorted from blood, taken in a trial of the OX40 agonist ivuxolimab. The source is an adult with an advanced solid tumor such as melanoma, head and neck, liver or kidney cancer.

The count of this clone is one. The chain combines TRBV9 with TRBJ2-5, with 8 bases aligning to TRBD1. The CDR3 has 14 residues. Germline CDR1 reads SGDLS; CDR2 reads YYNGEE. V dropped 4 bases and J dropped 7; count of bases not matched to a gene: 9. The CDR3 region has the DNA TGTGCCAGCAGCATTGGGACAGGCCACGGGACCCAGTACTTC. Translating it yields CASSIGTGHGTQYF.

The CDR3: CASSLDNTYEQYF. DNA of the CDR3: TGCGCCAGCAGCTTGGACAACACCTACGAGCAGTACTTC. The V and J genes are TRBV5-1 and TRBJ2-7; no reliable D call. The CDR3 sequence is 13 residues long. CDR1 is SGHRS, CDR2 YFSETQ, per germline. V lost 0 bases to trimming and J lost 2 bases, with 6 bases between them. The full variable domain, its missing parts supplied by reference TRBV5-1 and TRBJ2-7, is KAGVTQTPRYLIKTRGQQVTLSCSPISGHRSVSWYQQTPGQGLQFLFEYFSETQRNKGNFPGRFSGRQFSNSRSEMNVSTLELGDSALYLCASSLDNTYEQYFGPGTRLTVT.

DNA for the CDR3: TGTGCCAGCAGCTTATGGGAGGGCACCGGGGAGCTGTTTTTT. It is translated as CASSLWEGTGELFF. V and J are TRBV7-2 and TRBJ2-2; 7 bases match TRBD2. The CDR3 has 14 residues. The germline gives CDR1 SGHTA, CDR2 FQGNSA. Unmatched junction bases numbered 1, after V lost 2 bases and J lost 4 bases.

The V gene is TRBV9, the J gene TRBJ2-7; 10 bases are shared with TRBD2. Germline lookup yields CDR1 SGDLS and CDR2 YYNGEE. The CDR3 runs to 15 residues. The V segment lost 3 bases and the J segment 4 bases; nucleotides outside the gene matches: 7. CDR3 DNA: TGTGCCAGCAGCGGGGCCCCGGGACTAGCGTACGAGCAGTACTTC. It specifies CASSGAPGLAYEQYF.

Only a few counts were recorded for this clone. The chain links TRBV27 to TRBJ1-1; no clear D gene. V dropped 11 bases and J dropped 10 bases, with 11 bases sitting between them. Germline V lookup: CDR1 MNHEY, CDR2 SMNVEV (reference sequence). CDR3 length: 9 residues. The CDR3 region is CAPRRGAFF. The CDR3 DNA reads TGTGCCCCCCGACGGGGAGCTTTCTTT.

As concerns this clone: At one of its ends the junction is not consistent with the germline gene, which may arise from a read error. This chain joins TRBV7-7 and TRBJ2-3; TRBD1 is a possible D gene (5 bases). From germline, CDR1 is SSHAT and CDR2 FNYEAQ (reference sequence). This CDR3 has 14 amino acids. CDR3 nucleotide sequence: TGTGCTAGCAGCAGGGTTGGAAGCACAGATACGCAGTATTTT. This translates into CASSRVGSTDTQYF.

The genes are TRBV5-1 and TRBJ1-2; the D gene is possibly TRBD1 (5 bases). Between the trimmed V and J ends, which lost 4 bases and 4 bases, there was a span of 17 bases. The CDR3 totals 15 residues. From germline, CDR1 is SGHRS and CDR2 YFSETQ. The CDR3, as DNA: TGCGCCAGCAGCCCCGGGGCTCCTCCTAGCTATGGCTACACCTTC. Its protein product is CASSPGAPPSYGYTF.

V gene TRBV19 combines with J gene TRBJ2-7; 13 bases map to TRBD2. Unmatched junction bases numbered 19, after V lost 10 bases and J lost 7 bases. This CDR3 contains 17 residues. Germline V lookup: CDR1 LNHDA, CDR2 SQIVND (reference sequence). The DNA of the CDR3 is TGTGCCACCTCTTTAGGACTAGCGGGAGCCGTCGACGGGGAGCAGTACTTC. Amino acid sequence: CATSLGLAGAVDGEQYF. Full variable domain (remainder filled in from reference TRBV19 and TRBJ2-7): DGGITQSPKYLFRKEGQNVTLSCEQNLNHDAMYWYRQDPGQGLRLIYYSQIVNDFQKGDIAEGYSVSREKKESFPLTVTSAQKNPTAFYLCATSLGLAGAVDGEQYFGPGTRLTVT.

V usage is TRBV4-3 and J usage is TRBJ2-3; perhaps TRBD1 as D (6 bases). Between the trimmed V and J ends, which lost 0 bases and 0 bases, there was a span of 10 bases. Germline V gene lookup returns CDR1 LGHNA and CDR2 YSLEER. The CDR3 length is 16 residues. The CDR3 DNA reads as TGCGCCAGCAGCCAAGATGGGGGCTCTAGCACAGATACGCAGTATTTT. This encodes CASSQDGGSSTDTQYF.

V gene TRBV11-2 combines with J gene TRBJ1-1, with 7 bases fitting TRBD1. Trimming at V came to 4 bases and at J to 3 bases, leaving 5 bases not matched to a gene. Germline V gene sequence: CDR1 SGHAT, CDR2 FQNNGV. This CDR3 region has 14 residues. CDR3 DNA: TGTGCCAGCAGCTCCCGGGACAGAGACACTGAAGCTTTCTTT. Translation: CASSSRDRDTEAFF.

This chain joins TRBV5-1 and TRBJ1-2; no firm D call. CDR3 length: 13 residues. From germline, CDR1 is SGHRS and CDR2 YFSETQ. V dropped 3 bases and J dropped 3 bases, with 9 bases sitting between them. The CDR3 region is CASSYPGYYGYTF. The CDR3 DNA is TGCGCCAGCAGCTATCCGGGATACTATGGCTACACCTTC.

This sequence joins TRBV19 and TRBJ2-7; 8 nucleotides match TRBD2. Germline V gene lookup returns CDR1 LNHDA and CDR2 SQIVND (reference sequence). The CDR3 has 16 amino acids. Germline trimming cut 1 base from V and 3 bases from J; bases unmatched to any gene: 8. For the CDR3, the DNA is TGTGCCAGTAGTATAGGAGTTTCGGGGGGGAACTACGAGCAGTACTTC. Its protein is CASSIGVSGGNYEQYF.

The rearrangement links TRBV7-2 to TRBJ2-3; maybe TRBD1 (6 bases). The CDR3 is 14 amino acids. V was cut by 6 bases and J by 2 bases, with 12 bases left in between. Germline values: CDR1 SGHTA, CDR2 FQGNSA. The CDR3 loop is CASRSGHITDTQYF. The CDR3 DNA sequence: TGTGCCAGCAGGTCGGGACACATCACAGATACGCAGTATTTT.

For the CDR3, the DNA is TGTGCCAGCAGCTATAGTAGTTCAACTAATGAAAAACTGTTTTTT. Protein product: CASSYSSSTNEKLFF. This chain joins TRBV4-2 and TRBJ1-4, with D hard to call. This CDR3 contains 15 residues. Per germline, CDR1 LGHNA and CDR2 YNFKEQ. V was trimmed by 5 bases and J by 0 bases, leaving 10 bases between them.

The count of this clone is one. The rearrangement uses TRBV5-4 and TRBJ2-7; TRBD1 matches at 10 bases. V lost 5 bases to trimming and J lost 5 bases; unmatched junction nucleotides: 7. The germline CDR1 and CDR2 sequences are SGHNT and YYREEE (reference sequence). CDR3 length: 14 residues. The CDR3 here is CASSQDRGSHEQYF. The CDR3 DNA reads TGTGCCAGCAGTCAGGACAGGGGGTCCCACGAGCAGTACTTC.

The J gene is TRBJ1-3, the V gene TRBV10-3; D ambiguous. Trimming shortened V by 0 bases and J by 3 bases, and 6 bases separated the two germline ends. CDR3 length equals 14 residues. Germline lookup yields CDR1 ENHRY and CDR2 SYGVKD. The DNA for the CDR3 is TGTGCCATCAGTGAGTCGAGCTATGGAAACACCATATATTTT. As protein: CAISESSYGNTIYF.

The chain joins TRBV28 to TRBJ2-7; 7 nucleotides agree with TRBD1. V lost 6 bases and J lost 3; bases outside the gene matches: 8. Germline V CDR1 and CDR2: MDHEN, SYDVKM. The CDR3 sequence is 14 residues long. In nucleotides, the CDR3 is TGTGCCAGCAGGACCCGGACAGGTTACTACGAGCAGTACTTC. Its protein product is CASRTRTGYYEQYF.

The chain couples TRBV30 to TRBJ1-6, with 7 positions matching TRBD1. The germline CDR1 and CDR2 sequences are GTSNPN and SVGIG (reference sequence). The ends lost 1 base at V and 4 bases at J; junction bases unmatched: 7. The CDR3 is 16 residues long. CDR3 amino acids: CAWSAPGQHYNSPLHF. For the CDR3, the DNA is TGTGCCTGGAGTGCGCCGGGACAGCATTATAATTCACCCCTCCACTTT. The full variable domain, completed using reference TRBV30 and TRBJ1-6, is SQTIHQWPATLVQPVGSPLSLECTVEGTSNPNLYWYRQAAGRGLQLLFYSVGIGQISSEVPQNLSASRPQDRQFILSSKKLLLSDSGFYLCAWSAPGQHYNSPLHFGNGTRLTVT.